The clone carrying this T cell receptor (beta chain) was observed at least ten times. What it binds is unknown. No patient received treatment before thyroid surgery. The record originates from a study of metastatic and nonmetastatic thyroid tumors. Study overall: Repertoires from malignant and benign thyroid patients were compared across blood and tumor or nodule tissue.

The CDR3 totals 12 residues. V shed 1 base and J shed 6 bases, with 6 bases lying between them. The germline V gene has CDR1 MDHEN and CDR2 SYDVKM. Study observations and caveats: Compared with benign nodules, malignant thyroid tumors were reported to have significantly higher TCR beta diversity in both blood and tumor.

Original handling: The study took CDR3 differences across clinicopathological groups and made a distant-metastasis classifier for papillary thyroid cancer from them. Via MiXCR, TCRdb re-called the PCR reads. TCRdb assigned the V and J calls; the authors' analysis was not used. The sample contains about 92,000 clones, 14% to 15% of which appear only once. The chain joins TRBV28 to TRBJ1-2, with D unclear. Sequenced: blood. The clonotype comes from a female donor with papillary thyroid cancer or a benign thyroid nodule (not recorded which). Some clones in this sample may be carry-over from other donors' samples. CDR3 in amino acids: CASSLLPDGYTF. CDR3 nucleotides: TGTGCCAGCAGTTTATTGCCAGATGGCTACACCTTC.